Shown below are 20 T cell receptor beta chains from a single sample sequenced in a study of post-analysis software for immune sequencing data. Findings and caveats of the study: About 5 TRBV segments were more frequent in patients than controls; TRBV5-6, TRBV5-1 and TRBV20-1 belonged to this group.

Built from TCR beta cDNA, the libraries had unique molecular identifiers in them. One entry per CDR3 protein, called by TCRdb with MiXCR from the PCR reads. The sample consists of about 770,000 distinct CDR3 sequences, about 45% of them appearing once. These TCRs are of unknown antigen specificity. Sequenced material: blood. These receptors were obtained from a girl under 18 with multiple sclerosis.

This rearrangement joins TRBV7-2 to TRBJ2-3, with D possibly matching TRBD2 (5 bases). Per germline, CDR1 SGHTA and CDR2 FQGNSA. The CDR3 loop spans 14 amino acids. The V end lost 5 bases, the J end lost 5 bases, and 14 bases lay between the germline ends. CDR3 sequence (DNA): TGTGCCAGCAGCCAAGATAGGAGGTTAGATACGCAGTATTTT. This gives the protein CASSQDRRLDTQYF.

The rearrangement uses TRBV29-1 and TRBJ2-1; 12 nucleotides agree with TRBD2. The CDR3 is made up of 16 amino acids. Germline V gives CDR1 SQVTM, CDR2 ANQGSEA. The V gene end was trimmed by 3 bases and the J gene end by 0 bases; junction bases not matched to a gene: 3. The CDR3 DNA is TGCAGCGTTGACCGGACTAGCGGGGTCTCCTACAATGAGCAGTTCTTC. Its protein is CSVDRTSGVSYNEQFF.

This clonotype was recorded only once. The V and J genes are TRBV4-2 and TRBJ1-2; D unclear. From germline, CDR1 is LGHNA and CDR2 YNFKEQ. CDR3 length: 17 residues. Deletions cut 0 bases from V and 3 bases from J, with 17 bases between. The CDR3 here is CASSQEWGLTVDYGYTF. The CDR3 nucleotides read TGTGCCAGCAGCCAAGAGTGGGGTCTGACCGTTGACTATGGCTACACCTTC.

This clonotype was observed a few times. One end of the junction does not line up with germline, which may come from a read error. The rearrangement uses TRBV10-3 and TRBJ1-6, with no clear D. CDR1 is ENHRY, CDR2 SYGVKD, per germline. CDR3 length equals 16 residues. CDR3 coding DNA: TGTGCCATCAGTGAGTCATCAGCGCGTGCTAATTCACCCCGCCACTTT. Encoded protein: CAISESSARANSPRHF.

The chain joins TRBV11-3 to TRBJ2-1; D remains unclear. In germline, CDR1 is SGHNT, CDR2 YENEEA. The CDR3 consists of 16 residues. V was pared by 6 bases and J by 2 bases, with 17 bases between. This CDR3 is CASSPRRISPYNEQFF. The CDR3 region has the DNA TGTGCCAGCAGTCCTCGACGGATAAGCCCCTACAATGAGCAGTTCTTC.

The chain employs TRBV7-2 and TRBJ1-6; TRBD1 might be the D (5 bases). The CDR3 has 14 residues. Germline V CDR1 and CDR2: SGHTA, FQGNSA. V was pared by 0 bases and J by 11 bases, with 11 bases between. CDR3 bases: TGTGCCAGCAGCTTAGCCGGCGCGGGGGCACCCCTCCACTTT. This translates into CASSLAGAGAPLHF.

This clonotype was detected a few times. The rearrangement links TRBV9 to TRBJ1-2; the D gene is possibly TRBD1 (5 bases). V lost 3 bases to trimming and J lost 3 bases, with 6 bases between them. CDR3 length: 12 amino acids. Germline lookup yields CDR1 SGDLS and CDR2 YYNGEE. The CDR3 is CASSAGYYGYTF. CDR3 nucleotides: TGTGCCAGCAGCGCAGGGTACTATGGCTACACCTTC.

The CDR3 protein is CASSPSGTGVTENIQYF. The CDR3 nucleotides read TGTGCCAGCTCACCGTCCGGGACAGGGGTTACAGAAAACATTCAGTACTTC. The V call is TRBV18, the J call TRBJ2-4, with TRBD1 matching 10 bases. Germline CDR1 reads KGHSH; CDR2 reads LQKENI. The CDR3 sequence is 17 residues long. The trim removed 3 bases at V and 5 bases at J, leaving 10 bases unmatched.

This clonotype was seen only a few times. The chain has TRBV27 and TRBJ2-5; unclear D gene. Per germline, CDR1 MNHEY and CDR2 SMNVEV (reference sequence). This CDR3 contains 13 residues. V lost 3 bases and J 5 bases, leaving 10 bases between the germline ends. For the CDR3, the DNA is TGTGCCAGCAGTTTGGTCCCCCTCGAGACCCAGTACTTC. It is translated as CASSLVPLETQYF.

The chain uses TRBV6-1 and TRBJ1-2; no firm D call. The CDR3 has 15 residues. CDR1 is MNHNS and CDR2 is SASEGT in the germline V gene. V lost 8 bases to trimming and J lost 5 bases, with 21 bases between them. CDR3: CASSKGQAGGYGYTF. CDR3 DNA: TGTGCCAGCTCTAAGGGCCAAGCCGGAGGGTATGGCTACACCTTC.

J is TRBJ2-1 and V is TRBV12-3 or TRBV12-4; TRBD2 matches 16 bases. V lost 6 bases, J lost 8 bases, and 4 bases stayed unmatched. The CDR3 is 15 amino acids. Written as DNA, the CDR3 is TGTGCCAGCAGCCCGGGACTAGCGGGAGGGTATGAGCAGTTCTTC. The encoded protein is CASSPGLAGGYEQFF.

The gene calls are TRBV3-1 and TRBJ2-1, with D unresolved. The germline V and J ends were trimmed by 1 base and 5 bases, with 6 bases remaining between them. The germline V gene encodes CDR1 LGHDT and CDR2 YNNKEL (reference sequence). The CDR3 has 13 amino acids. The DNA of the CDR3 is TGTGCCAGCAGCCAAGCCCTTCACAATGAGCAGTTCTTC. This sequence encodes CASSQALHNEQFF.

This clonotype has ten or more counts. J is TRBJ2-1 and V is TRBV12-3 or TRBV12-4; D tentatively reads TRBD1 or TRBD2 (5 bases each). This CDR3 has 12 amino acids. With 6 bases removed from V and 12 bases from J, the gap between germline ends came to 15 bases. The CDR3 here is CASRGTTKLQFF. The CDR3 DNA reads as TGTGCCAGCAGGGGGACCACCAAACTGCAGTTCTTC.

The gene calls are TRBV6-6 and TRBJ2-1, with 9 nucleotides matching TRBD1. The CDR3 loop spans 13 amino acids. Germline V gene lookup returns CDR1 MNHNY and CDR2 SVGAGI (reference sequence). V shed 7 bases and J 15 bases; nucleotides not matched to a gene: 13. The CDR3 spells CASNPDRGSSLFF. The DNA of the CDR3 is TGTGCCAGCAACCCTGACAGGGGGTCATCTCTGTTCTTC.

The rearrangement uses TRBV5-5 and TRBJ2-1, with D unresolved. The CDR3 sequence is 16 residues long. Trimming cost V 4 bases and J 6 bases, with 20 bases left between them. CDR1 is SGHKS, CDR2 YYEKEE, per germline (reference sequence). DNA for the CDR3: TGTGCCAGCAGCCCCCCCCGGATCCAGGTTCGCAATGAGCAGTTCTTC. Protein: CASSPPRIQVRNEQFF. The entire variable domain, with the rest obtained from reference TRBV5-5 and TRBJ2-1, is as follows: DAGVTQSPTHLIKTRGQQVTLRCSPISGHKSVSWYQQVLGQGPQFIFQYYEKEERGRGNFPDRFSARQFPNYSSELNVNALLLGDSALYLCASSPPRIQVRNEQFFGPGTRLTVL.

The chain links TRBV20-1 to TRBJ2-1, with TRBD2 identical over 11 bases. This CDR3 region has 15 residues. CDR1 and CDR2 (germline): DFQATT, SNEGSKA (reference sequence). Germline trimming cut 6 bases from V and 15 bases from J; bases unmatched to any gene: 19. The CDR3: CSALSGRATTGSRFF. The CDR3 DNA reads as TGCAGTGCCCTTAGCGGGAGGGCTACTACCGGGTCGCGGTTCTTC.

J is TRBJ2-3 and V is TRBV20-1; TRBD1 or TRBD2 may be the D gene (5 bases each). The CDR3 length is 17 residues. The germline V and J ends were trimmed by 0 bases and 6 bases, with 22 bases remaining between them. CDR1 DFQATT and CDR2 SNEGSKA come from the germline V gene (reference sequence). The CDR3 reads CSARDRFGTYLRDTQYF. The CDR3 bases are TGCAGTGCTAGAGACAGGTTCGGGACCTACCTCCGGGATACGCAGTATTTT.

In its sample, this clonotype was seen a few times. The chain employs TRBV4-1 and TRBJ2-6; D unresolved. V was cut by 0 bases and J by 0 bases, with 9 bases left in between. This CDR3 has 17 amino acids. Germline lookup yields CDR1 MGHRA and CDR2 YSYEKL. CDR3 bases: TGCGCCAGCAGCCAAGATGGAGAGGTCTCTGGGGCCAACGTCCTGACTTTC. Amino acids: CASSQDGEVSGANVLTF.

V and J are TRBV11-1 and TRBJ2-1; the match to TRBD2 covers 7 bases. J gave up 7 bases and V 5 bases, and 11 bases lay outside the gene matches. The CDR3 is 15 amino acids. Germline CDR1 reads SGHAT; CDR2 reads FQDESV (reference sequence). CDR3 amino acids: CASSPGRELSNEQFF. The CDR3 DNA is TGTGCCAGCAGCCCGGGGAGGGAGTTGAGTAATGAGCAGTTCTTC.

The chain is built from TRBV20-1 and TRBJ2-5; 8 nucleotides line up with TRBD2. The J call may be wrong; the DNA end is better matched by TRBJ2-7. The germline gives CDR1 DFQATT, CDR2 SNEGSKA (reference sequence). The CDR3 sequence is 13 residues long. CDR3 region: CSASSGTAYEQYF. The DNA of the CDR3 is TGCAGTGCAAGTAGCGGGACCGCCTACGAGCAGTACTTC.